This is a list of T cell receptor beta chains from one sample in a study of shared clonotypes between healthy human individuals. Assay: immunoSEQ multiplex PCR; the TCRdb copy retains only in-frame clones and omits some. The sample has some 1 million clones; about 75% are singletons. What was sequenced was memory CD4+ T cells sorted from blood. The receptor set was obtained from a man between 18 and 29 years old in good health. Both conserved end residues are part of each CDR3. The D gene is left open where the match is weak. Some rows have no size entry. The others give once, few or many, or a class for an expanded clone.

V: TRBV7-2
J: TRBJ2-7
size: few
D: TRBD1
CDR3: CASSPSTGIFYEQYF
DNA: TGTGCCAGCAGCCCCTCGACAGGGATCTTCTACGAGCAGTACTTC

V: TRBV5-1
J: TRBJ2-2
size: -
D: -
CDR3: CASAPEGTNTGELFF
DNA: TGCGCCAGCGCCCCCGAGGGGACGAACACCGGGGAGCTGTTTTTT

V: TRBV10-3
J: TRBJ2-1
size: -
D: -
CDR3: CAISVLGYEQFF
DNA: TGTGCCATCAGTGTACTGGGATATGAGCAGTTCTTC

V: TRBV2
J: TRBJ2-3
size: -
D: TRBD2
CDR3: CASSDQTSATDTQYF
DNA: TGTGCCAGCAGTGATCAGACTAGCGCCACAGATACGCAGTATTTT

V: TRBV5-4
J: TRBJ2-3
size: -
D: TRBD1
CDR3: CASRRDRGTDTQYF
DNA: TGTGCCAGCAGGCGGGACAGGGGAACAGATACGCAGTATTTT

V: TRBV5-1
J: TRBJ2-1
size: -
D: -
CDR3: CASSLEGASYNEQFF
DNA: TGCGCCAGCAGCTTGGAAGGTGCTTCCTACAATGAGCAGTTCTTC

V: TRBV6-1
J: TRBJ2-7
size: -
D: -
CDR3: CAIVSGTRTEQYF
DNA: TGTGCCATCGTTAGCGGCACCCGCACCGAGCAGTACTTC

V: TRBV7-9
J: TRBJ2-7
size: few
D: -
CDR3: CASSLTGAGFYEQYF
DNA: TGTGCCAGCAGCTTAACGGGGGCGGGGTTCTACGAGCAGTACTTC

V: TRBV28
J: TRBJ1-5
size: many
D: -
CDR3: CASGNTGSSNQPQHF
DNA: TGTGCCAGCGGTAATACAGGGTCTAGCAATCAGCCCCAGCATTTT

V: TRBV30
J: TRBJ1-5
size: -
D: TRBD1
CDR3: CAWSTGAYSNQPQHF
DNA: TGTGCCTGGTCTACAGGGGCTTATAGCAATCAGCCCCAGCATTTT

V: TRBV7-2
J: TRBJ2-7
size: -
D: TRBD2
CDR3: CASSTGGLYEQYF
DNA: TGTGCCAGCAGCACGGGGGGGCTATACGAGCAGTACTTC

V: TRBV30
J: TRBJ2-5
size: -
D: -
CDR3: CAWGQPYQETQYF
DNA: TGTGCCTGGGGACAGCCCTACCAAGAGACCCAGTACTTC

V: TRBV19
J: TRBJ2-7
size: -
D: TRBD1
CDR3: CASARDRPFEQYF
DNA: TGTGCCAGTGCTAGGGACAGGCCCTTCGAGCAGTACTTC

V: TRBV2
J: TRBJ1-5
size: -
D: -
CDR3: CASSASRQGAQPQHF
DNA: TGTGCCAGCAGTGCGAGCCGGCAGGGCGCTCAGCCCCAGCATTTT

V: TRBV28
J: TRBJ1-4
size: -
D: -
CDR3: CASTWGTVNEKLFF
DNA: TGTGCCAGCACCTGGGGGACGGTGAATGAAAAACTGTTTTTT

V: TRBV6-5
J: TRBJ1-5
size: -
D: TRBD1
CDR3: CASSSRDRGANQPQHF
DNA: TGTGCCAGCAGTTCTAGGGACAGGGGAGCGAATCAGCCCCAGCATTTT

V: TRBV4-3
J: TRBJ2-3
size: -
D: -
CDR3: CASSYSGPSTDTQYF
DNA: TGCGCCAGCAGCTATAGCGGACCTAGCACAGATACGCAGTATTTT

V: TRBV9
J: TRBJ1-5
size: -
D: -
CDR3: CASSVGALGQPQHF
DNA: TGTGCCAGCAGCGTCGGGGCTTTGGGTCAGCCCCAGCATTTT

V: TRBV18
J: TRBJ2-1
size: once
D: -
CDR3: CASSPRLGKGSYNEQFF
DNA: TGTGCCAGCTCACCACGTTTAGGGAAGGGTTCCTACAATGAGCAGTTCTTC

V: TRBV6-6
J: TRBJ2-7
size: -
D: -
CDR3: CASSYSISSYEQYF
DNA: TGTGCCAGCAGTTACTCGATTAGCTCCTACGAGCAGTACTTC

V: TRBV7-2
J: TRBJ2-5
size: -
D: TRBD2
CDR3: CVSSATSDQETQYF
DNA: TGTGTCAGCAGCGCAACTAGCGATCAAGAGACCCAGTACTTC

V: TRBV5-1
J: TRBJ2-1
size: -
D: TRBD1
CDR3: CASRMGTGLYNEQFF
DNA: TGCGCCAGCCGAATGGGGACAGGGCTTTACAATGAGCAGTTCTTC

V: TRBV10-1
J: TRBJ2-3
size: -
D: -
CDR3: CASSDVGLTDTQYF
DNA: TGCGCCAGCAGTGATGTCGGCTTAACAGATACGCAGTATTTT

V: TRBV30
J: TRBJ1-1
size: few
D: -
CDR3: CAWSAGRVEAFF
DNA: TGTGCCTGGAGCGCCGGGAGGGTGGAAGCTTTCTTT

V: TRBV28
J: TRBJ1-5
size: -
D: TRBD1
CDR3: CASSSSTGIQPQHF
DNA: TGTGCCAGCAGTTCCTCGACAGGGATTCAGCCCCAGCATTTT

V: TRBV9
J: TRBJ2-1
size: few
D: TRBD2
CDR3: CASSAGDYLKHEQFF
DNA: TGTGCCAGCAGCGCTGGGGACTACCTAAAGCATGAGCAGTTCTTC

V: TRBV11-3
J: TRBJ2-3
size: -
D: TRBD1
CDR3: CASSLGQGADTQYF
DNA: TGTGCCAGCAGCTTGGGGCAGGGGGCAGATACGCAGTATTTT

V: TRBV7-2
J: TRBJ2-5
size: many
D: -
CDR3: CASSLTSGFQETQYF
DNA: TGTGCCAGCAGCCTCACCAGCGGATTCCAAGAGACCCAGTACTTC

V: TRBV28
J: TRBJ2-5
size: -
D: TRBD2
CDR3: CASRAPSGGRETQYF
DNA: TGTGCCAGCAGAGCCCCTAGCGGGGGGAGGGAGACCCAGTACTTC

V: TRBV4-1
J: TRBJ2-1
size: -
D: TRBD2
CDR3: CASSQELAGGVYNEQFF
DNA: TGCGCCAGCAGCCAAGAATTAGCGGGGGGGGTCTACAATGAGCAGTTCTTC

V: TRBV5-1
J: TRBJ1-1
size: -
D: TRBD1
CDR3: CASSATGGSGTEAFF
DNA: TGCGCCAGCAGCGCCACAGGGGGCAGTGGGACTGAAGCTTTCTTT

V: TRBV5-1
J: TRBJ2-7
size: -
D: TRBD1
CDR3: CASSSQGQTYEQYF
DNA: TGCGCCAGCAGCTCACAGGGACAGACCTACGAGCAGTACTTC

V: TRBV5-6
J: TRBJ2-4
size: many
D: TRBD1
CDR3: CASSLRTGRGIQYF
DNA: TGTGCCAGCAGCCTCCGGACAGGGAGAGGCATTCAGTACTTC

V: TRBV19
J: TRBJ2-5
size: -
D: TRBD2
CDR3: CASSSTSGGAETQYF
DNA: TGTGCCAGTAGTAGCACTAGCGGGGGGGCGGAGACCCAGTACTTC

V: TRBV9
J: TRBJ2-7
size: -
D: -
CDR3: CASSVAGDPTNEQYF
DNA: TGTGCCAGCAGCGTAGCGGGGGACCCCACCAACGAGCAGTACTTC

V: TRBV7-2
J: TRBJ2-3
size: -
D: TRBD2
CDR3: CASSSGLAGHTDTQYF
DNA: TGTGCCAGCAGCTCGGGACTAGCGGGACACACAGATACGCAGTATTTT

V: TRBV7-2
J: TRBJ2-3
size: -
D: -
CDR3: CASSLKQGALKQYTQYF
DNA: TGTGCCAGCAGCTTAAAGCAGGGAGCACTTAAACAATATACGCAGTATTTT

V: TRBV6-6
J: TRBJ1-1
size: -
D: -
CDR3: CASRSSGHLNTEAFF
DNA: TGTGCCAGCAGATCTTCCGGACATTTGAACACTGAAGCTTTCTTT

V: TRBV7-2
J: TRBJ2-7
size: few
D: TRBD1
CDR3: CASSLATGQSSYEQYF
DNA: TGTGCCAGCAGCTTAGCTACGGGACAGAGCTCCTACGAGCAGTACTTC

V: TRBV6-5
J: TRBJ1-4
size: -
D: TRBD1
CDR3: CASRNRGLDNEKLFF
DNA: TGTGCCAGCAGAAACAGGGGGCTGGATAATGAAAAACTGTTTTTT

V: TRBV5-1
J: TRBJ2-5
size: -
D: -
CDR3: CASSLWGREGTGETQYF
DNA: TGCGCCAGCAGCTTGTGGGGTCGTGAGGGGACCGGAGAGACCCAGTACTTC

V: TRBV5-6
J: TRBJ2-7
size: -
D: -
CDR3: CASSPTGFGEQYF
DNA: TGTGCCAGCAGCCCTACGGGTTTCGGAGAGCAGTACTTC

V: TRBV5-1
J: TRBJ2-7
size: -
D: -
CDR3: CASSRGPDSYEQYF
DNA: TGCGCCAGCTCGCGGGGTCCCGACTCCTACGAGCAGTACTTC

V: TRBV7-2
J: TRBJ1-5
size: -
D: -
CDR3: CASALRGGGNQPQHF
DNA: TGTGCCTCCGCCTTGAGGGGAGGCGGCAATCAGCCCCAGCATTTT

V: TRBV7-2
J: TRBJ1-2
size: -
D: -
CDR3: CASSLLGTGNYGYTF
DNA: TGTGCCAGCAGCTTACTAGGTACTGGAAACTATGGCTACACCTTC

V: TRBV11-2
J: TRBJ1-3
size: -
D: TRBD1
CDR3: CASSFDRANTIYF
DNA: TGTGCCAGCAGCTTCGACAGGGCAAACACCATATATTTT

V: TRBV4-1
J: TRBJ2-3
size: many
D: TRBD2
CDR3: CATRRGGEDTQYF
DNA: TGCGCCACCCGCCGGGGGGGCGAAGATACGCAGTATTTT

V: TRBV6-1
J: TRBJ1-3
size: -
D: -
CDR3: CASSGGFSGNTIYF
DNA: TGTGCCAGCAGTGGAGGTTTCTCTGGAAACACCATATATTTT

V: TRBV9
J: TRBJ2-1
size: -
D: TRBD2
CDR3: CASSVGRSGRAVDEQFF
DNA: TGTGCCAGCAGCGTCGGGCGGTCCGGGAGGGCCGTGGATGAGCAGTTCTTC

V: TRBV11-3
J: TRBJ2-3
size: once
D: -
CDR3: CASSFGELGTQYF
DNA: TGTGCCAGCAGCTTCGGGGAATTGGGTACGCAGTATTTT

V: TRBV5-4
J: TRBJ1-6
size: once
D: TRBD1
CDR3: CASSLYGQGGYSPLHF
DNA: TGTGCCAGCAGCTTATATGGACAGGGAGGGTATTCACCCCTCCACTTT

V: TRBV19
J: TRBJ1-6
size: once
D: TRBD1
CDR3: CASRDSYNSPLHF
DNA: TGTGCCAGCCGGGACAGTTATAATTCACCCCTCCACTTT

V: TRBV6-1
J: TRBJ1-2
size: -
D: TRBD1
CDR3: CASSVTGETNYGYTF
DNA: TGTGCCAGCAGCGTTACAGGGGAGACTAACTATGGCTACACCTTC

V: TRBV2
J: TRBJ2-5
size: -
D: TRBD2
CDR3: CASSRSGGAMETQYF
DNA: TGTGCCAGCAGTCGTAGCGGGGGGGCCATGGAGACCCAGTACTTC

V: TRBV5-1
J: TRBJ2-3
size: -
D: -
CDR3: CASSFRGTDTQYF
DNA: TGCGCCAGCAGCTTTAGGGGTACAGATACGCAGTATTTT